These 8 T cell receptor beta chains were sequenced from one sample in a study of glioma-infiltrating T cells after dendritic cell vaccination. The assay was immunoSEQ multiplex PCR, and TCRdb's table has in-frame clones only and misses some. The table has fewer than 110,000 clones, 81% seen once. The specimen was blood, collected before dendritic cell vaccination. The receptors derive from a human donor with glioblastoma.

This clone appeared a single time. This rearrangement joins TRBV5-1 to TRBJ1-6; a possible D gene is TRBD1 (5 bases). CDR1 is SGHRS and CDR2 is YFSETQ in the germline V gene. The CDR3 extends over 15 amino acids. V was shortened by 3 bases and J by 8 bases, with 15 bases between the two germline ends. CDR3: CASSWRARDDSPLHF. The CDR3 nucleotides are TGCGCCAGCAGCTGGAGGGCAAGGGACGATTCACCCCTCCACTTT.

V is TRBV12-5 and J is TRBJ2-2; TRBD1 is a possible D gene (6 bases). CDR3 length: 16 amino acids. V lost 1 base and J 2 bases, leaving 11 bases between the germline ends. Per germline, CDR1 LGHNT and CDR2 FRNRAP. The CDR3 DNA reads as TGTGCTAGTGGTTTGGCCCGGGACACTAACACCGGGGAGCTGTTTTTT. Translation: CASGLARDTNTGELFF.

There are a few counts of this clone. V is TRBV19 and J is TRBJ2-5, with 13 bases matching TRBD2. The CDR3 spans 15 residues. J lost 0 bases, V lost 9 bases, and 4 bases had no gene match. Germline-derived CDR1 and CDR2 are LNHDA and SQIVND (reference sequence). For the CDR3, the DNA is TGTGCCAGCACGGGACTAGCGGGGTACCAAGAGACCCAGTACTTC. The encoded protein is CASTGLAGYQETQYF. Full variable domain (remainder filled in from reference TRBV19 and TRBJ2-5): DGGITQSPKYLFRKEGQNVTLSCEQNLNHDAMYWYRQDPGQGLRLIYYSQIVNDFQKGDIAEGYSVSREKKESFPLTVTSAQKNPTAFYLCASTGLAGYQETQYFGPGTRLLVL.

This chain connects TRBV27 to TRBJ1-2; 7 nucleotides match TRBD1. Germline V gene lookup returns CDR1 MNHEY and CDR2 SMNVEV (reference sequence). With 5 bases clipped from V and 8 bases from J, the junction kept 17 bases outside the gene matches. The CDR3 extends over 16 amino acids. CDR3 in amino acids: CASSRRGDSPIRGYTF. DNA of the CDR3: TGTGCCAGCAGTCGAAGAGGGGACAGTCCGATCAGGGGCTACACCTTC.

This clone was detected a few times. The rearrangement uses TRBV6-4 and TRBJ1-5; unclear D gene. Trimming removed 3 bases from V and 4 bases from J, with 7 bases in between. Per germline, CDR1 MRHNA and CDR2 SNTAGT. The CDR3 runs to 13 residues. The CDR3 bases are TGTGCCAGCAGTGAACACGTAAATCAGCCCCAGCATTTT. This gives the protein CASSEHVNQPQHF.

The rearrangement uses TRBV25-1 and TRBJ2-3; 8 bases are shared with TRBD2. The germline CDR1 and CDR2 sequences are MGHDK and SYGVNS. The CDR3 is made up of 15 amino acids. V was pared by 1 base and J by 1 base, with 1 base of the junction left unmatched. The CDR3 DNA is TGTGCCAGCAGTGAATTTAGCGGGGGCACAGATACGCAGTATTTT. This encodes CASSEFSGGTDTQYF.

The chain combines TRBV29-1 with TRBJ1-1; TRBD1 aligns across 9 bases. With V trimmed by 7 bases and J by 8 bases, 2 bases remained unmatched. Germline values: CDR1 SQVTM, CDR2 ANQGSEA. The CDR3 runs 10 residues. DNA for the CDR3: TGCAGCGGAGGACAGGGGGAAGCTTTCTTT. Its protein is CSGGQGEAFF. The full variable domain, rest sourced from reference TRBV29-1 and TRBJ1-1, is SAVISQKPSRDICQRGTSLTIQCQVDSQVTMMFWYRQQPGQSLTLIATANQGSEATYESGFVIDKFPISRPNLTFSTLTVSNMSPEDSSIYLCSGGQGEAFFGQGTRLTVV.

The chain is built from TRBV7-2 and TRBJ1-2; 11 bases agree with TRBD1. Germline CDR1 is SGHTA and CDR2 is FQGNSA. The junction had 3 bases not matched to a gene; V was cut back by 4 bases and J by 2 bases. The CDR3 loop spans 15 amino acids. CDR3 sequence: CASSSGQGANYGYTF. CDR3 coding DNA: TGTGCCAGCAGCTCAGGACAGGGGGCGAACTATGGCTACACCTTC.